This paragraph covers one TCR beta chain sequence. The antigen remains undetermined. This entry belongs to a study of memory CD8 T cells in hepatitis C reinfection. The overall study: Chronic HCV followed reinfection in a couple of donors who cleared primary infection. A positive HCV RNA test after two negatives ≥60 days apart defined reinfection. Study observations and caveats: With four or five donors, public clonotype conclusions could not be definitive.

Method: immunoSEQ multiplex PCR; TCRdb's copy keeps in-frame clones and lacks some. The sample holds 44,000 or so clones, roughly 90% seen once. V lost 4 bases, J lost 1 base, and 7 bases stayed unmatched. Germline V gene data show CDR1 as LNHNV and CDR2 as YYDKDF (reference sequence). The CDR3 covers 16 residues. Time point: peak reinfection, 3 to 8 weeks after reinfection detection. No in vitro expansion preceded TCR sequencing of the sorted cells. At all three reinfection time points, viable CD3+ CD8+ CD45RO- cells from a couple of donors served as controls. The TCR sequence derives from a man aged 18 to 29 with hepatitis C virus infection. The chain is built from TRBV15 and TRBJ2-5; TRBD1 matches at 9 bases. The sample was naive CD8+ T cells sorted from blood. The CDR3 spells CATSIRDREIQETQYF. Written as DNA, the CDR3 is TGTGCCACCAGCATCCGGGACAGGGAAATCCAAGAGACCCAGTACTTC.